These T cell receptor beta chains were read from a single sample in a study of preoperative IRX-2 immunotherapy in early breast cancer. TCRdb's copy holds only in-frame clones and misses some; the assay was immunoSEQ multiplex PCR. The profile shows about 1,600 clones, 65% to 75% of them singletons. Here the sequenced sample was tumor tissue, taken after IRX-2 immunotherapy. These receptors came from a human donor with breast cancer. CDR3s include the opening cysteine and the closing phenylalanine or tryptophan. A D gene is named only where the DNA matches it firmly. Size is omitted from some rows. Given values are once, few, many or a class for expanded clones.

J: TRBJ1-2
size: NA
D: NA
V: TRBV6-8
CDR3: CASSVGRQITGYTF
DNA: TGTGCCAGCAGTGTGGGGAGACAGATAACTGGCTACACCTTC

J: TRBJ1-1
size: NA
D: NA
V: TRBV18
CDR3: CASSPPWKGNTEAFF
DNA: TGTGCCAGCTCACCACCTTGGAAGGGAAACACTGAAGCTTTCTTT

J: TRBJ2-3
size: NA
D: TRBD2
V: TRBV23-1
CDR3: CASTRGRLAGGRGTDTQYF
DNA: TGCGCCAGCACCCGAGGTAGGCTAGCGGGGGGGCGTGGCACAGATACGCAGTATTTT

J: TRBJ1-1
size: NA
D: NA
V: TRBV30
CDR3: CAWSVPAGVNTEAFF
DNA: TGTGCCTGGAGTGTACCGGCAGGGGTTAACACTGAAGCTTTCTTT

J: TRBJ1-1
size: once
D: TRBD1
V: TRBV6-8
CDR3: CASSRQGLVAFF
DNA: TGTGCCAGCAGTCGACAGGGCCTGGTAGCTTTCTTT

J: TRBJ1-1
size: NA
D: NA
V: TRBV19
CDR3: CASREPVGGTGNTEAFF
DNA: TGTGCCAGTAGAGAACCCGTCGGTGGTACGGGGAACACTGAAGCTTTCTTT

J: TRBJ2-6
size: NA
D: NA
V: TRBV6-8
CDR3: CAISAQGSGANVLTF
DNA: TGTGCCATCAGTGCCCAGGGCTCTGGGGCCAACGTCCTGACTTTC

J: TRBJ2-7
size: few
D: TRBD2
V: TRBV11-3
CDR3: CASSPPGGAVYEQYF
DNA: TGTGCCAGCAGCCCACCGGGGGGGGCAGTGTACGAGCAGTACTTC

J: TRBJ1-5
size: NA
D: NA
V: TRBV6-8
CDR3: CASSYSGGNQPQHF
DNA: TGTGCCAGCAGTTACTCAGGGGGGAATCAGCCCCAGCATTTT

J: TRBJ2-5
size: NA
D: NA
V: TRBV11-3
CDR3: CASSLGAGGPLIETQYF
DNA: TGTGCCAGCAGCTTGGGGGCTGGGGGGCCTCTTATAGAGACCCAGTACTTC

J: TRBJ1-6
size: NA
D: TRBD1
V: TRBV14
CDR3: CASSRDRGYSPLHF
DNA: TGTGCCAGCAGCCGGGACAGGGGGTATTCACCCCTCCACTTT

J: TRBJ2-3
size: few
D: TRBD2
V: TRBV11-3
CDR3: CASSLNAGGMADTQYF
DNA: TGTGCCAGCAGCTTGAACGCGGGGGGAATGGCAGATACGCAGTATTTT

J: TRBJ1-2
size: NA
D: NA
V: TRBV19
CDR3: CASSIDHAQHYGYTF
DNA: TGTGCCAGTAGTATAGATCACGCACAGCACTATGGCTACACCTTC

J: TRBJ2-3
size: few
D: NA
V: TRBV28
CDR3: CASSFLAGTDTQYF
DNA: TGTGCCAGCAGTTTCCTGGCAGGGACAGATACGCAGTATTTT

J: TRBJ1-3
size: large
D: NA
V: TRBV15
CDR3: CATSRERLPGSGNTIYF
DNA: TGTGCCACCAGCAGAGAGAGGCTTCCAGGGTCCGGAAACACCATATATTTT

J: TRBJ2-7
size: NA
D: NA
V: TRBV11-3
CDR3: CASSLRGDVGEQYF
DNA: TGTGCCAGCAGCTTACGAGGCGACGTCGGCGAGCAGTACTTC

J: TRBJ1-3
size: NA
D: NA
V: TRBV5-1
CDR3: CASSLGQPGGGNTIYF
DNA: TGCGCCAGCAGCTTGGGTCAGCCCGGAGGTGGAAACACCATATATTTT

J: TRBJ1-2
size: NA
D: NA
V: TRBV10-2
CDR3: CASSESDRPLNYGYTF
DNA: TGCGCCAGCAGTGAGTCAGACAGACCCCTTAACTATGGCTACACCTTC

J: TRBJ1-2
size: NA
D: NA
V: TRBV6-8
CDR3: CASSYLAGSYGYTF
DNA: TGTGCCAGCAGTTACCTCGCCGGGAGCTATGGCTACACCTTC

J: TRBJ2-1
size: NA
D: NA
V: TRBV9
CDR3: CASSPTQRGFNEQFF
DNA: TGTGCCAGCAGCCCCACCCAACGGGGATTCAATGAGCAGTTCTTC

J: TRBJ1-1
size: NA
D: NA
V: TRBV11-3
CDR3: CASSLGGGGTEAFF
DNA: TGTGCCAGCAGCCTAGGAGGTGGCGGCACTGAAGCTTTCTTT

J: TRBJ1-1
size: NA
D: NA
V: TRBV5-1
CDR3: CASSLETENTEAFF
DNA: TGCGCCAGCAGCTTGGAGACAGAAAACACTGAAGCTTTCTTT

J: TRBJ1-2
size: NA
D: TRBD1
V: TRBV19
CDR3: CASSSAVTGGADYGYTF
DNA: TGTGCCAGTAGTTCCGCCGTGACAGGGGGCGCGGACTATGGCTACACCTTC

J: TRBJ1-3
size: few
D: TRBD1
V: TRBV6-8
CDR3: CASSKGQVISGNTIYF
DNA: TGTGCCAGCAGTAAGGGACAGGTGATCTCTGGAAACACCATATATTTT

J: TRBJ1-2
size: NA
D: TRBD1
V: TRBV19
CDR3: CASSRTGGYGYTF
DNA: TGTGCCAGTAGTAGGACAGGGGGTTATGGCTACACCTTC

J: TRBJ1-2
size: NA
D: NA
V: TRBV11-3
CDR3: CASSSFRAPNYGYTF
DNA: TGTGCCAGCAGCTCCTTCCGGGCGCCTAACTATGGCTACACCTTC

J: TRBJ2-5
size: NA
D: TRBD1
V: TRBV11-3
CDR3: CASSFKTGVTETQYF
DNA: TGTGCCAGCAGCTTTAAAACAGGGGTAACGGAGACCCAGTACTTC

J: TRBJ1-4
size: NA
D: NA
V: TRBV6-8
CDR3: CASRRGTSGMGEKLFF
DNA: TGTGCCAGCAGGCGCGGGACATCGGGAATGGGTGAAAAACTGTTTTTT

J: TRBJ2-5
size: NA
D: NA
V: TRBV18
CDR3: CASSPMVAETQYF
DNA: TGTGCCAGCTCACCAATGGTAGCTGAGACCCAGTACTTC

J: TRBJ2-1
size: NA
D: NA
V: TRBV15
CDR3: CATSRGARGRRNEQFF
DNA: TGTGCCACCAGCAGAGGGGCCAGGGGCCGAAGGAATGAGCAGTTCTTC

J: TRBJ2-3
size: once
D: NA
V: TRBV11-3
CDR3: CASSFWGTTSTDTQYF
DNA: TGTGCCAGCAGCTTTTGGGGAACAACTAGCACAGATACGCAGTATTTT

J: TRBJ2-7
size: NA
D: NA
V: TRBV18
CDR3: CASSPLSGDEQYF
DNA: TGTGCCAGCTCACCACTATCAGGAGACGAGCAGTACTTC

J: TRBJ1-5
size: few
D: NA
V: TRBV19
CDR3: CASSFIRAAGRNQPQHF
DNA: TGTGCCAGTAGTTTCATCCGGGCGGCAGGGAGGAATCAGCCCCAGCATTTT

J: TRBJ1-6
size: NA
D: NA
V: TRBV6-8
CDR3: CASRPYNSPLHF
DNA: TGTGCCAGCAGGCCTTATAATTCACCCCTCCACTTT

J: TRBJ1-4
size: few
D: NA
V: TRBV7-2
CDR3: CASSQGTNEKLFF
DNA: TGTGCCAGCAGCCAGGGAACTAATGAAAAACTGTTTTTT

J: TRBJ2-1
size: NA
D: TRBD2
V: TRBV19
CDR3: CASSMIGLGNEQFF
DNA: TGTGCCAGTAGTATGATTGGACTAGGCAATGAGCAGTTCTTC

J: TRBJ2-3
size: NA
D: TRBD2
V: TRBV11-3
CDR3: CASSLKAGGSTDTQYF
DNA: TGTGCCAGCAGCTTAAAAGCGGGGGGGAGCACAGATACGCAGTATTTT

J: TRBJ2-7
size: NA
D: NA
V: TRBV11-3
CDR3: CASSFTLGTYEQYF
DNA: TGTGCCAGCAGCTTTACCCTGGGAACCTACGAGCAGTACTTC

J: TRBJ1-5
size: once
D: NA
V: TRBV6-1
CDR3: CASSEGQGSGNQPQHF
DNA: TGTGCCAGCAGTGAAGGGCAGGGGTCGGGCAATCAGCCCCAGCATTTT

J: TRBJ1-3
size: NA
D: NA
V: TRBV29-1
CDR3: CSWTGGAGNTIYF
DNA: TGCAGCTGGACCGGTGGGGCTGGAAACACCATATATTTT

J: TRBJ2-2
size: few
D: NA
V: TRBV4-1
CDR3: CASSQSGRNTGELFF
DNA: TGCGCCAGCAGCCAATCCGGACGGAACACCGGGGAGCTGTTTTTT

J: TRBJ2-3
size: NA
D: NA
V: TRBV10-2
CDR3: CASSDEGSVTDTQYF
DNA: TGCGCCAGCAGTGATGAGGGGTCGGTCACAGATACGCAGTATTTT

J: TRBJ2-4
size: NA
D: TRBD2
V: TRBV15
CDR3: CATSRERQGGKNIQYF
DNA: TGTGCCACCAGCAGAGAAAGGCAGGGAGGGAAAAACATTCAGTACTTC

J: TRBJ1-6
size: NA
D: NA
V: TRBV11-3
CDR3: CASSSDSRTSPLHF
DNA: TGTGCCAGCAGCTCGGACAGTCGAACTTCACCCCTCCACTTT

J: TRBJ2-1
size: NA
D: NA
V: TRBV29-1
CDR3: CSFGGGRYNEQFF
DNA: TGCAGTTTCGGAGGGGGTCGGTACAATGAGCAGTTCTTC

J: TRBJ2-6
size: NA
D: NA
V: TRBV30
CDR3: CAWSETSGANVLTF
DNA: TGTGCCTGGAGTGAAACGTCTGGGGCCAACGTCCTGACTTTC

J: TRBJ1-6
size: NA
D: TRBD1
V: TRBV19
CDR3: CASSSGQGGLGSPLHF
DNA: TGTGCCAGTAGTAGCGGACAGGGGGGGCTCGGTTCACCCCTCCACTTT

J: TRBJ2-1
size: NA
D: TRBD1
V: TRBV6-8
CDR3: CASSYSSGGTGSGGEQFF
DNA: TGTGCCAGCAGTTACTCGAGTGGAGGGACAGGGTCCGGAGGTGAGCAGTTCTTC

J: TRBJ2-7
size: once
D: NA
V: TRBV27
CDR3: CASSSPLTGYEQYF
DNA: TGTGCCAGCAGTTCTCCGCTGACAGGCTACGAGCAGTACTTC

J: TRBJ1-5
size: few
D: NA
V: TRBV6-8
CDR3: CASNREMVQPQHF
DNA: TGTGCCAGCAATCGGGAAATGGTTCAGCCCCAGCATTTT

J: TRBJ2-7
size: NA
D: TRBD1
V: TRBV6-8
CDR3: CASSYYQTGFQYEQYF
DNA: TGTGCCAGCAGTTACTATCAGACAGGGTTCCAATACGAGCAGTACTTC

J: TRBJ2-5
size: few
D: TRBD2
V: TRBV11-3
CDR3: CASSSGAGAQETQYF
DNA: TGTGCCAGCAGCTCTGGAGCGGGGGCTCAAGAGACCCAGTACTTC

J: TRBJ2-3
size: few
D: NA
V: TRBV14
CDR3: CASSPRTSTDTQYF
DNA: TGTGCCAGCAGCCCTCGGACCAGCACAGATACGCAGTATTTT